One and the same sample provided the 3 T cell receptor beta chains below, sequenced in a study of T cell responses to AZD1222 COVID-19 vaccine. Sequenced by immunoSEQ multiplex PCR; TCRdb stores in-frame clones only, minus some. The repertoire has about 140,000 clones, roughly 90% of them found once; the top ten carry over 2.5%. Sequences were derived from peripheral blood, sampled on day 0 of AZD1222 vaccination. Receptors originate from an adult in good health.

This chain links TRBV2 with TRBJ1-1; D perhaps matches TRBD1 (6 bases). Trimming left V 6 bases short and J 7 bases short, with 30 bases between. The germline V gene has CDR1 SNHLY and CDR2 FYNNEI. The CDR3 covers 18 residues. The CDR3 DNA reads as TGTGCCAGCAGGGAGAGGGGGGGCACCCTCCTCGTGGTAGGTGAAGCTTTCTTT. It encodes CASRERGGTLLVVGEAFF.

This chain joins TRBV6-4 and TRBJ1-3; the D is unclear. The CDR3 spans 13 residues. Germline CDR1 MRHNA, CDR2 SNTAGT. Trimming left V 4 bases short and J 2 bases short, with 6 bases between. This chain's CDR3 is CASSVGPGNTIYF. DNA of the CDR3: TGTGCCAGCAGTGTAGGGCCTGGAAACACCATATATTTT.

The chain employs TRBV5-1 and TRBJ1-4, with a weak D call TRBD1 (5 bases). The CDR3 is 15 amino acids. Germline V gene sequence: CDR1 SGHRS, CDR2 YFSETQ. V was trimmed by 7 bases and J by 2 bases, leaving 15 bases between them. CDR3 nucleotides: TGCGCCAGCGGTATTCAGGGTGGGACTAATGAAAAACTGTTTTTT. Translation: CASGIQGGTNEKLFF. The complete variable domain, with remaining parts taken from reference TRBV5-1 and TRBJ1-4, reads KAGVTQTPRYLIKTRGQQVTLSCSPISGHRSVSWYQQTPGQGLQFLFEYFSETQRNKGNFPGRFSGRQFSNSRSEMNVSTLELGDSALYLCASGIQGGTNEKLFFGSGTQLSVL.